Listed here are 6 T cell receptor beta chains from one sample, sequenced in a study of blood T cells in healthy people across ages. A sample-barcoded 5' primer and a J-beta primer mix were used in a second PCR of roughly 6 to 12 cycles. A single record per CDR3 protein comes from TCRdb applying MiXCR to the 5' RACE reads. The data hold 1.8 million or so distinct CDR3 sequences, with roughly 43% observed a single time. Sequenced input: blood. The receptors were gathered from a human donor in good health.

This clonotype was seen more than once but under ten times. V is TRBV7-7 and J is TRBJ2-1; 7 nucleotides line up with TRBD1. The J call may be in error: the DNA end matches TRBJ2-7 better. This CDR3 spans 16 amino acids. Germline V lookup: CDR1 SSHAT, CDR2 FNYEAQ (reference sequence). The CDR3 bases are TGTGCCAGCAGCTCCCAGACAGGGAGCTCCTACAATGAGCAGTACTTC. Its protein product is CASSSQTGSSYNEQYF.

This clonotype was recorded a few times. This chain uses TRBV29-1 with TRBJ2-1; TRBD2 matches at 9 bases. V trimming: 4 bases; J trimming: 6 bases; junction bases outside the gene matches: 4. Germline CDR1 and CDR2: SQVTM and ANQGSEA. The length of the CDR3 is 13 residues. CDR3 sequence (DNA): TGCAGCGTTGGAAGCGGGGGGCGCAATGAGCAGTTCTTC. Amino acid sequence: CSVGSGGRNEQFF.

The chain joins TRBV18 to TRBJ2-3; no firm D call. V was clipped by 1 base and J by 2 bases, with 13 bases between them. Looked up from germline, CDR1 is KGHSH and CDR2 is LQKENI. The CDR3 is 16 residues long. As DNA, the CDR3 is TGTGCCAGCTCACCACGTCGTGGGTTTTTCACAGATACGCAGTATTTT. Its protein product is CASSPRRGFFTDTQYF.

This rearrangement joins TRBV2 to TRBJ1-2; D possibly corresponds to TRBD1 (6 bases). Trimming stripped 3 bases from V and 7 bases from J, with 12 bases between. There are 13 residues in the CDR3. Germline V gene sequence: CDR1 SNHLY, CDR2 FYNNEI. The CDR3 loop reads CASSEAPGAGYTF. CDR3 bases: TGTGCCAGCAGTGAGGCCCCGGGGGCTGGCTACACCTTC.

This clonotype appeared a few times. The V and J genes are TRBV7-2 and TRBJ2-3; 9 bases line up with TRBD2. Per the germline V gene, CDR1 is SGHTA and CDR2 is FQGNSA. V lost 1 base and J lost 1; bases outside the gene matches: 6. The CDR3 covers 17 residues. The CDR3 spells CASSLVGSGGRTDTQYF. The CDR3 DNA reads TGTGCCAGCAGCTTAGTCGGTAGCGGGGGTCGCACAGATACGCAGTATTTT.

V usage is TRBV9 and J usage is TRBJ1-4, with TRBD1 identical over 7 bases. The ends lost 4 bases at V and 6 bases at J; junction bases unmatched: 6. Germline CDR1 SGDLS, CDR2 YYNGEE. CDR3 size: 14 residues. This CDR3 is CASSPMGQYEKLFF. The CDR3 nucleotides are TGTGCCAGCAGCCCAATGGGACAGTATGAAAAACTGTTTTTT.